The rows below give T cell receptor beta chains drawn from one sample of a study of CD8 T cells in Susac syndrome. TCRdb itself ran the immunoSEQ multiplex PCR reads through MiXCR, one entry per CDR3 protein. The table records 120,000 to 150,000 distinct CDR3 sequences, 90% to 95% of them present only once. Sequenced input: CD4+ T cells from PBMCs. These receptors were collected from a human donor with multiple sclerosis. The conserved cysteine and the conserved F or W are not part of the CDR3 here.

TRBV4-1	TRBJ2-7	ASSQGGVEQY
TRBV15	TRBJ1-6	ATSSGNSPLH
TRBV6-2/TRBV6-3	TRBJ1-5	ASSFPGGSNQPQH
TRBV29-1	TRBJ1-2	SVRTSSGGGYT
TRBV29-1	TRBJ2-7	SVEGQGLYEQY
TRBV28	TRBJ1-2	ASYPSGTVGYT
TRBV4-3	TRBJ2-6	ASSQDMPGAQGANVLT
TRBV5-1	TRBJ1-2	ASSLTFGSAGGGYT
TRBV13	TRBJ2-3	ASSHRAGSGDTQY
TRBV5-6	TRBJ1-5	ASSSRMNQPQH
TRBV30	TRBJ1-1	AWNKGEAF
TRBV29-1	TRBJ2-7	SVDGVTGRTYEQY
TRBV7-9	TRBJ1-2	ASSQATGTGVYGYT
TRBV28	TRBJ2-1	ASDESTGTGNNEQF
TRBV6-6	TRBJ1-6	ATLSRIQGNSPLH
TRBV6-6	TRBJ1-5	ASSPGDSNQPQH
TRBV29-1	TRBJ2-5	SVEQSIDWDQY
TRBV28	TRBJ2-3	ASSFEGIADTQY
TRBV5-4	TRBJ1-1	ATQPHVRTEAF
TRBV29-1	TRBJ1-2	SVEAGIYGYT
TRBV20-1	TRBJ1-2	SATKDHGYT
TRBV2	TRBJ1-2	ASSDTGQGGGYT
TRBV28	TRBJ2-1	ASSAGLAGGYEQF
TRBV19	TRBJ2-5	ASSMPGAKAQY
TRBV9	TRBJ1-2	ASSVDWSIYGYT
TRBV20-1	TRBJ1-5	SARGDRPSGPQH
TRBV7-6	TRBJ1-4	ASSPWAGYEKLF
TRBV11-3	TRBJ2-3	ASSLGVSGSTDTQY
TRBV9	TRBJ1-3	ASSVAPPGVSGNTIY
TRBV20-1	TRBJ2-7	SARQGPSGGGGYEQY